The clone carrying this TCR beta chain showed up just a few times. Its matching antigen is unknown. The length of the CDR3 is 17 residues. Germline CDR1 reads MNHEY; CDR2 reads SVGAGI. Losses at the gene ends were 0 bases for V and 9 bases for J; bases not matched to a gene: 11. The data were taken from a study of blood T cells in healthy people across ages. The study's findings and limits: With age, beta diversity per million T cells declined roughly linearly, significantly by approximately 40.

Then a second PCR, running roughly 6 to 12 cycles, was carried out with a sample-barcoded 5' primer and a J-beta primer mix. Each sample provided no less than 2.5 million CDR3-containing paired-end reads. TCRdb re-analysed the 5' RACE reads in MiXCR, keeping a single row per CDR3 protein. The sample lists under 850,000 distinct CDR3 sequences, 36% occurring once. This TCR was sampled from a man younger than 30 in good health. Material: blood. The gene calls are TRBV6-5 and TRBJ2-1, with TRBD2 matching 10 bases. Here the CDR3 DNA reads TGTGCCAGCAGTTACTCGACGGGGGCTAGCGGGGGAGGTGAGCAGTTCTTC. This gives the protein CASSYSTGASGGGEQFF.